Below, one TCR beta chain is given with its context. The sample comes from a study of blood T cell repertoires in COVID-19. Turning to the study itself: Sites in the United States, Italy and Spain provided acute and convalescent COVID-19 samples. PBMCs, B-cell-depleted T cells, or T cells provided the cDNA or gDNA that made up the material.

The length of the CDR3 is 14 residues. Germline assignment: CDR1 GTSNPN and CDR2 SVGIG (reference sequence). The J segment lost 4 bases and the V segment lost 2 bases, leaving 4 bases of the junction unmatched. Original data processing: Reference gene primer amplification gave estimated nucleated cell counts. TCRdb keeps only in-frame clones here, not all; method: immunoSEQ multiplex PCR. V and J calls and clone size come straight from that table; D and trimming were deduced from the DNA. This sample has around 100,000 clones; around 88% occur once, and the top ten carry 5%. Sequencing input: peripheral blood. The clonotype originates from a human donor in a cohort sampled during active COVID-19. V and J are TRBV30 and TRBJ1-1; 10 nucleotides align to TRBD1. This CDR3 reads CAWSRQGAGTEAFF. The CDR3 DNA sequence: TGTGCCTGGAGTAGACAGGGGGCGGGCACTGAAGCTTTCTTT.